Following are 22 T cell receptor beta chains from one sample sequenced in a study of control samples from healthy donors and cancer patients. Sequencing used immunoSEQ multiplex PCR; TCRdb keeps in-frame clones, though not all of them. This table has some 140,000 clones, approximately 89% appearing once. The specimen sequenced was PBMCs. These receptors originate from a man over 45 with head and neck cancer.

J is TRBJ1-4 and V is TRBV24-1; D possibly corresponds to TRBD1 (6 bases). Trimming took 4 bases from V and 8 from J, leaving 19 bases between them. Germline CDR1 reads KGHDR; CDR2 reads SFDVKD. The CDR3 has 16 residues. The CDR3 DNA sequence: TGTGCCACCAGTGACCCCAACAGGGTCGGCTACGAAAAACTGTTTTTT. Residues: CATSDPNRVGYEKLFF.

This rearrangement joins TRBV3-1 (or the pseudogene TRBV3-2) to TRBJ1-2, with no clear D. The CDR3 has 13 residues. Trimming pared 0 bases from V and 8 bases from J, leaving 10 bases between. Per germline, CDR1 LGHDT and CDR2 YNNKEL (reference sequence). The CDR3, as DNA: TGTGCCAGCAGCCAAGATTTCGCCCGAGGCTACACCTTC. Translated: CASSQDFARGYTF.

CDR3 sequence reads: CASSFSPQGTNTGELFF. CDR3 nucleotide sequence: TGCGCCAGCAGCTTTAGTCCACAGGGGACGAACACCGGGGAGCTGTTTTTT. V gene TRBV5-1 combines with J gene TRBJ2-2; 7 positions agree with TRBD1. Germline CDR1 reads SGHRS; CDR2 reads YFSETQ. The V and J ends lost 2 bases and 0 bases, in that order; junction bases with no gene match: 7. The CDR3 is made up of 17 amino acids.

The chain uses TRBV9 and TRBJ2-5, with unresolved D. The V end was cut by 4 bases, the J end by 7 bases, with 20 bases between. Looked up from germline, CDR1 is SGDLS and CDR2 is YYNGEE. CDR3 length: 15 amino acids. The CDR3 loop reads CASSPEAPVIGTQYF. CDR3 DNA sequence: TGTGCCAGCAGCCCCGAAGCCCCAGTAATAGGGACCCAGTACTTC.

The chain uses TRBV6-1 and TRBJ1-1, with 7 bases fitting TRBD1. The CDR3 covers 18 residues. V gave up 3 bases and J gave up 4 bases; unmatched junction bases: 17. In germline, CDR1 is MNHNS, CDR2 SASEGT. This CDR3 reads CASSDLKGARRLSTEAFF. CDR3 coding DNA: TGTGCCAGCAGTGACTTAAAGGGGGCGCGGCGGCTATCCACTGAAGCTTTCTTT.

This clone was picked up one time. This chain connects TRBV6-4 to TRBJ2-2; tentatively, D is TRBD1 (5 bases). Trimming took 3 bases from V and 1 from J, leaving 9 bases between them. Germline V gene lookup returns CDR1 MRHNA and CDR2 SNTAGT. This CDR3 spans 15 amino acids. The CDR3 protein is CASSERQGNTGELFF. CDR3 in DNA: TGTGCCAGCAGTGAAAGGCAGGGGAACACCGGGGAGCTGTTTTTT.

This chain uses TRBV6-5 with TRBJ1-3, with a tentative D call TRBD1 (6 bases). Germline CDR1 reads MNHEY; CDR2 reads SVGAGI. The V end was cut by 6 bases, the J end by 8 bases, with 17 bases between. The CDR3 has 14 residues. CDR3 in DNA: TGTGCCAGCAGGGGACAACTCGGAGGAGACACCATATATTTT. It translates to CASRGQLGGDTIYF.

The chain recombines TRBV19 with TRBJ1-1, with 7 nucleotides matching TRBD1. After removal of 4 bases from V and 5 bases from J, the junction contained 13 bases not matched to a gene. The CDR3 sequence is 16 residues long. The germline CDR1 and CDR2 sequences are LNHDA and SQIVND (reference sequence). The CDR3 reads CASSKFRGQESTEAFF. Here the CDR3 DNA reads TGTGCCAGTAGTAAATTTCGAGGACAGGAATCTACTGAAGCTTTCTTT.

The chain has TRBV19 and TRBJ1-2; tentatively, D is TRBD1 (6 bases). Per the germline V gene, CDR1 is LNHDA and CDR2 is SQIVND (reference sequence). V was cut by 3 bases and J by 4 bases, with 12 bases left in between. CDR3 length: 14 amino acids. CDR3 protein: CASSILRGGYGYTF. The CDR3 DNA follows: TGTGCCAGTAGTATCCTCAGGGGAGGCTATGGCTACACCTTC. The full variable domain, completed using reference TRBV19 and TRBJ1-2, is DGGITQSPKYLFRKEGQNVTLSCEQNLNHDAMYWYRQDPGQGLRLIYYSQIVNDFQKGDIAEGYSVSREKKESFPLTVTSAQKNPTAFYLCASSILRGGYGYTFGSGTRLTVV.

The rearrangement joins TRBV5-4 to TRBJ1-3; 7 bases are a match to TRBD1. CDR1 and CDR2 from the germline V gene are SGHNT and YYREEE (reference sequence). V shed 6 bases, J shed 6 bases, and the junction held 6 bases outside the gene matches. The CDR3 is 13 amino acids. Written as DNA, the CDR3 is TGTGCCAGCACCAGGGGGGGCGAAAACACCATATATTTT. It translates to CASTRGGENTIYF.

The chain joins TRBV2 to TRBJ1-5; TRBD1 matches 11 bases. The CDR3 has 14 residues. Unmatched junction bases numbered 5, after V lost 7 bases and J lost 6 bases. Germline V gives CDR1 SNHLY, CDR2 FYNNEI. For the CDR3, the DNA is TGTGCCAGCACTGGGACAGGGGGGGCTCAGCCCCAGCATTTT. The encoded protein is CASTGTGGAQPQHF.

The V gene is TRBV5-1, the J gene TRBJ1-1; D is perhaps TRBD1 (6 bases). The germline V and J ends were trimmed by 1 base and 5 bases, with 15 bases remaining between them. CDR3 length equals 15 residues. CDR1 is SGHRS, CDR2 YFSETQ, per germline. The chain's CDR3 is CASSLSRGRRTEAFF. The DNA of the CDR3 is TGCGCCAGCAGCTTGTCGCGGGGGCGCCGTACTGAAGCTTTCTTT.

This chain connects TRBV9 to TRBJ2-5, with D maybe TRBD2 (5 bases). Per germline, CDR1 SGDLS and CDR2 YYNGEE. V was cut by 1 base and J by 9 bases, with 13 bases left in between. The CDR3 has 13 residues. The CDR3 loop reads CASSVRSAVPQYF. As DNA, the CDR3 is TGTGCCAGCAGCGTAAGGTCAGCGGTCCCCCAGTACTTC.

As regards this clone: This same CDR3 is encoded by further DNA sequences in the sample. The rearrangement links TRBV6-5 to TRBJ2-5; D perhaps matches TRBD2 (6 bases). This CDR3 contains 14 residues. The germline V and J ends were trimmed by 6 bases and 2 bases, with 13 bases remaining between them. Germline CDR1 reads MNHEY; CDR2 reads SVGAGI. CDR3 coding DNA: TGTGCCAGCAGAGGAGGCGGGGCTCAAGAGACCCAGTACTTC. Translated, it gives CASRGGGAQETQYF.

The chain is built from TRBV19 and TRBJ2-7; D may be TRBD1 (6 bases). CDR1 and CDR2 from the germline V gene are LNHDA and SQIVND (reference sequence). This CDR3 is 14 amino acids long. Trimming shortened V by 6 bases and J by 0 bases, and 12 bases separated the two germline ends. The CDR3 region has the DNA TGTGCCAGTAGGAACAGGGAATTCTCCTACGAGCAGTACTTC. Protein sequence: CASRNREFSYEQYF.

The chain couples TRBV10-3 to TRBJ1-2; 12 bases match TRBD1. Germline assignment: CDR1 ENHRY and CDR2 SYGVKD. V shed 6 bases and J 7 bases; nucleotides not matched to a gene: 6. The CDR3 spans 14 residues. The CDR3 nucleotides are TGTGCCATCAGACCGGGACAGGGGGCCAGTGGCTACACCTTC. Encoded protein: CAIRPGQGASGYTF.

The rearrangement uses TRBV7-3 and TRBJ2-1, with a tentative D call TRBD2 (6 bases). Deletions cut 10 bases from V and 0 bases from J, with 34 bases between. Germline-derived CDR1 and CDR2 are SGHTA and FQGTGA. The CDR3 totals 21 residues. The CDR3 sequence: CAIIPPRGRRARKASYNEQFF. CDR3 in DNA: TGTGCCATCATACCCCCGCGGGGCAGGCGGGCTAGAAAGGCCTCCTACAATGAGCAGTTCTTC.

The chain links TRBV28 to TRBJ2-2; no firm D call. The V end was cut by 7 bases, the J end by 3 bases, with 9 bases between. Germline loops: CDR1 MDHEN, CDR2 SYDVKM. The CDR3 contains 13 residues. The CDR3 loop is CASTSQDTGELFF. The CDR3 DNA reads as TGTGCCAGCACCTCACAAGACACCGGGGAGCTGTTTTTT. Combining the CDR3 with reference TRBV28 and TRBJ2-2 gives the whole variable domain DVKVTQSSRYLVKRTGEKVFLECVQDMDHENMFWYRQDPGLGLRLIYFSYDVKMKEKGDIPEGYSVSREKKERFSLILESASTNQTSMYLCASTSQDTGELFFGEGSRLTVL.

V usage is TRBV4-2 and J usage is TRBJ2-5, with 10 bases identical to TRBD2. After removal of 5 bases from V and 1 base from J, the junction contained 4 bases not matched to a gene. The length of the CDR3 is 15 residues. Germline CDR1 is LGHNA and CDR2 is YNFKEQ. The DNA for the CDR3 is TGTGCCAGCAGCTTCCAGCGGGAGGGCCAAGAGACCCAGTACTTC. This codes for CASSFQREGQETQYF.

The chain combines TRBV19 with TRBJ1-1; the D is unclear. The length of the CDR3 is 15 residues. Trimming took 2 bases from V and 0 from J, leaving 10 bases between them. Germline CDR1 reads LNHDA; CDR2 reads SQIVND (reference sequence). In DNA, the CDR3 is TGTGCCAGTAGTATATCGGGGAAAATGAACACTGAAGCTTTCTTT. Amino acids: CASSISGKMNTEAFF.

V usage is TRBV19 and J usage is TRBJ2-1; D is unresolved. Trimming pared 7 bases from V and 5 bases from J, leaving 9 bases between. Germline loops: CDR1 LNHDA, CDR2 SQIVND (reference sequence). This CDR3 contains 12 residues. CDR3 DNA sequence: TGTGCCAGTATTAGAAGGAACAATGAGCAGTTCTTC. Translated, it gives CASIRRNNEQFF.

This rearrangement joins TRBV19 to TRBJ2-5; tentatively, D is TRBD1 or TRBD2 (5 bases each). Germline CDR1 reads LNHDA; CDR2 reads SQIVND (reference sequence). Trimming stripped 3 bases from V and 1 base from J, with 12 bases between. This CDR3 is built from 15 residues. CDR3 bases: TGTGCCAGTAGTATGGCAGGGAGATTCCAAGAGACCCAGTACTTC. It yields the protein CASSMAGRFQETQYF. The full variable domain, in which reference TRBV19 and TRBJ2-5 provide the parts outside the CDR3, is DGGITQSPKYLFRKEGQNVTLSCEQNLNHDAMYWYRQDPGQGLRLIYYSQIVNDFQKGDIAEGYSVSREKKESFPLTVTSAQKNPTAFYLCASSMAGRFQETQYFGPGTRLLVL.